The sequence of this TCR beta chain was determined in a study of early T cells in non-severe SARS-CoV-2 infection. Of note for this clonotype: A read error may produce the germline difference seen at one junction end.

TCRdb itself ran the 5' RACE reads through MiXCR, one entry per CDR3 protein. Of under 85,000 distinct CDR3 sequences listed, around 5% are singletons. CDR1 and CDR2 (germline): LNHDA, SQIVND (reference sequence). The CDR3 is made up of 13 amino acids. The V and J genes are TRBV19 and TRBJ2-2; 7 bases agree with TRBD1. The sequence derives from an adult who was a healthcare worker with PCR-confirmed SARS-CoV-2 infection or an uninfected control (not recorded which). The sample consisted of whole blood, taken at baseline. The CDR3 sequence is CASQQGNTEELFF. CDR3 nucleotide sequence: TGTGCCAGCCAACAGGGGAACACCGAGGAGCTGTTTTTT. Full variable domain (remainder filled in from reference TRBV19 and TRBJ2-2): DGGITQSPKYLFRKEGQNVTLSCEQNLNHDAMYWYRQDPGQGLRLIYYSQIVNDFQKGDIAEGYSVSREKKESFPLTVTSAQKNPTAFYLCASQQGNTEELFFGEGSRLTVL.